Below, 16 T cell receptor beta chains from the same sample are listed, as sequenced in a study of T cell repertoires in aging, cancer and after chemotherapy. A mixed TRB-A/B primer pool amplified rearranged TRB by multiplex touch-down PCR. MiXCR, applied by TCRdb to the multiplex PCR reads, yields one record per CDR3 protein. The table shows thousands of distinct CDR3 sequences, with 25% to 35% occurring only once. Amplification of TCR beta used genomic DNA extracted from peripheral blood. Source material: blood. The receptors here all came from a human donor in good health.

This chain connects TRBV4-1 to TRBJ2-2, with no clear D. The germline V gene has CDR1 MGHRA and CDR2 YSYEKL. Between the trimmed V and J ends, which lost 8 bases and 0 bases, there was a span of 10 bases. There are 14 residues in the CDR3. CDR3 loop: CASAPSTNTGELFF. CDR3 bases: TGCGCCAGCGCACCCTCAACGAACACCGGGGAGCTGTTTTTT.

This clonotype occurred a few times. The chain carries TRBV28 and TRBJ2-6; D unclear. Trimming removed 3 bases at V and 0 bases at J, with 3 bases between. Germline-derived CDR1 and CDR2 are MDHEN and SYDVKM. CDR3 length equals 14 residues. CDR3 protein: CASSFPSGANVLTF. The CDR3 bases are TGTGCCAGCAGTTTCCCCTCTGGGGCCAACGTCCTGACTTTC.

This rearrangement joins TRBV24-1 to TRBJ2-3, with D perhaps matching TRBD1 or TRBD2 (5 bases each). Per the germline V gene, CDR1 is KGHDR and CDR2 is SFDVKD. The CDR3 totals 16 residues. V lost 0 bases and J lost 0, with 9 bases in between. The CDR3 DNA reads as TGTGCCACCAGTGATTTGGGGGGTCCCAGCACAGATACGCAGTATTTT. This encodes CATSDLGGPSTDTQYF.

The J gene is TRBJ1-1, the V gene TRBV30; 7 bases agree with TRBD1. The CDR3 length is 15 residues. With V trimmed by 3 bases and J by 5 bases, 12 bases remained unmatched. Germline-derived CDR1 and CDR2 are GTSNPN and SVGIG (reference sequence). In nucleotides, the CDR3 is TGTGCCTGGAGGGACGGGACAGTCAGGAGGACTGAAGCTTTCTTT. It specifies CAWRDGTVRRTEAFF.

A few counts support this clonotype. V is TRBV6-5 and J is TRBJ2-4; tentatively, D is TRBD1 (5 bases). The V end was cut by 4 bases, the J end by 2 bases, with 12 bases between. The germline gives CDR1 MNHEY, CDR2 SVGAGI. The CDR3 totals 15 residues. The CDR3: CASSSATASKNIQYF. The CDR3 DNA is TGTGCCAGCAGTTCCGCGACAGCCTCCAAAAACATTCAGTACTTC.

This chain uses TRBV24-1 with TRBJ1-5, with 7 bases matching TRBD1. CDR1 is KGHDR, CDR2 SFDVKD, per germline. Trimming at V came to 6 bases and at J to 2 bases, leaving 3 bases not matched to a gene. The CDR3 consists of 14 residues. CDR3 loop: CATSLGTGNQPQHF. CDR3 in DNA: TGTGCCACCAGTTTGGGGACAGGCAATCAGCCCCAGCATTTT.

Here the CDR3 reads CATGAGETQYF. DNA for the CDR3: TGTGCCACCGGGGCCGGTGAGACCCAGTACTTC. The chain combines TRBV19 with TRBJ2-5, with D perhaps given as TRBD1 or TRBD2 (5 bases each). Germline lookup yields CDR1 LNHDA and CDR2 SQIVND (reference sequence). V lost 10 bases and J lost 5, with 11 bases in between. The CDR3 is 11 amino acids.

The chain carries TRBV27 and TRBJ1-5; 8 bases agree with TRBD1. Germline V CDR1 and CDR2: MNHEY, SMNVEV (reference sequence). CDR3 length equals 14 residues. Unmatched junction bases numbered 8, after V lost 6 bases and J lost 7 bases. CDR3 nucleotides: TGTGCCAGCAGAGAACAGGGGGTAGGGCAGCCCCAGCATTTT. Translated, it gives CASREQGVGQPQHF.

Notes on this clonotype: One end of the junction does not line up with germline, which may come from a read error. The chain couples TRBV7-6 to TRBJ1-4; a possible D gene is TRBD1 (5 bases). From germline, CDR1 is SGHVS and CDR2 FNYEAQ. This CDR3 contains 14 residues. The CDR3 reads CASRMMGVNKKLFF. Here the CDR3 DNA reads TGTGCCAGCAGGATGATGGGGGTTAATAAAAAACTGTTTTTT.

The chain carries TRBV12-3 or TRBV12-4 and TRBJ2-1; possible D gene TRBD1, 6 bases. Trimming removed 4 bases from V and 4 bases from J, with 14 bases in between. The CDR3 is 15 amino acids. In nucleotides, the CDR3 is TGTGCCAGCAGTTCTTCTCCCGGACAGTACAATGAGCAGTTCTTC. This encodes CASSSSPGQYNEQFF.

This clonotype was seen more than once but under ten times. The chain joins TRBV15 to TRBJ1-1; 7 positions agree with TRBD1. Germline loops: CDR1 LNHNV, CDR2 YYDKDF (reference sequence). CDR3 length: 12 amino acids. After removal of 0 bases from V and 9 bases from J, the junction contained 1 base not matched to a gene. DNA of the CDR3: TGTGCCACCAGCAGAGAGGACAGGAAAGCTTTCTTT. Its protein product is CATSREDRKAFF.

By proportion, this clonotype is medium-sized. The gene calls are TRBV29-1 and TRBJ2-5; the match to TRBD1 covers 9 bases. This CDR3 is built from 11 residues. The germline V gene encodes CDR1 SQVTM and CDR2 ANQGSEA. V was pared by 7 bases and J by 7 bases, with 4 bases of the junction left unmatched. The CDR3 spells CSATDRGTQYF. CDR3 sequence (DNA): TGCAGCGCAACGGACAGGGGGACCCAGTACTTC.

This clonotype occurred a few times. The CDR3 loop reads CASSPREGPNSNQPQHF. Here the CDR3 DNA reads TGTGCCAGCAGCCCTCGTGAAGGGCCAAATAGCAATCAGCCCCAGCATTTT. The chain combines TRBV7-2 with TRBJ1-5, with D uncertain. This CDR3 contains 17 residues. V gave up 5 bases and J gave up 0 bases, with 17 bases separating them. CDR1 is SGHTA and CDR2 is FQGNSA in the germline V gene. The full variable domain, in which reference TRBV7-2 and TRBJ1-5 provide the parts outside the CDR3, is GAGVSQSPSNKVTEKGKDVELRCDPISGHTALYWYRQSLGQGLEFLIYFQGNSAPDKSGLPSDRFSAERTGGSVSTLTIQRTQQEDSAVYLCASSPREGPNSNQPQHFGDGTRLSIL.

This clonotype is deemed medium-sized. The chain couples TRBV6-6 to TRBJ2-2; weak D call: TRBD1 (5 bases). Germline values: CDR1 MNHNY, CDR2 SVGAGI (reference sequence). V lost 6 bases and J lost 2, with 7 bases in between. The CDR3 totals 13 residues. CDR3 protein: CASSRTNTGELFF. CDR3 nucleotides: TGTGCCAGCAGCCGGACAAACACCGGGGAGCTGTTTTTT.

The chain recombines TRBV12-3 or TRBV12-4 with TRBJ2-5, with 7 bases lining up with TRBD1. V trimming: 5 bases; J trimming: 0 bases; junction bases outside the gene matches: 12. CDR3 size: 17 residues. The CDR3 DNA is TGTGCCAGCAGTCCGACAGGGATCAAGTCGTACCAAGAGACCCAGTACTTC. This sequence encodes CASSPTGIKSYQETQYF.

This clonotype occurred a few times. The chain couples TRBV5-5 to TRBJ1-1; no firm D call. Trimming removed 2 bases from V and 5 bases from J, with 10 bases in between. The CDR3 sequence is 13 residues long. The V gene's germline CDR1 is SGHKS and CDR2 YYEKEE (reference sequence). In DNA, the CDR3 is TGTGCCAGCAGCTTTACAGATAGGACTGAAGCTTTCTTT. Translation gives CASSFTDRTEAFF.